The T cell receptor (beta chain) under discussion was sequenced for a study of technical replicates of blood from a handful of donors. This clone was seen once. Sequencing was performed with immunoSEQ multiplex PCR; in TCRdb, only in-frame clones are kept and a portion is missing. The sample consists of approximately 59,000 clones, approximately 84% of them appearing once. CDR3 length equals 17 residues. Germline assignment: CDR1 LNHDA and CDR2 SQIVND (reference sequence). After removal of 6 bases from V and 9 bases from J, the junction contained 17 bases not matched to a gene. The receptor was isolated from a human donor in good health. Some clones in this sample may be carry-over from other donors' samples. The sequenced material came from PBMCs. The chain joins TRBV19 to TRBJ2-3; TRBD1 matches 11 bases. CDR3 protein: CASRPGTGGLAGETQYF. CDR3 nucleotide sequence: TGTGCCAGTAGACCCGGGACAGGGGGGTTAGCGGGAGAGACGCAGTATTTT.